The present T cell receptor beta chain was sequenced within a study of CD8 T cells in Susac syndrome. This clonotype was seen once. This CDR3 has 11 residues. CDR1 SQVTM and CDR2 ANQGSEA come from the germline V gene. V was clipped by 1 base and J by 4 bases, with 2 bases between them. Reverse transcription of about 0.45 to 1 ug RNA was performed with random hexamers. TCRdb recomputed calls from the immunoSEQ multiplex PCR reads with MiXCR, one row per CDR3 protein. Among approximately 190,000 distinct CDR3 sequences listed, around 95% were seen once. Sample: CD4+ T cells from PBMCs. The source is a human donor with Susac syndrome. The V gene is TRBV29-1, the J gene TRBJ2-1; D is uncertain. The CDR3 protein is CSVEGYNEQFF. CDR3 in DNA: TGCAGCGTTGAAGGTTACAATGAGCAGTTCTTC.